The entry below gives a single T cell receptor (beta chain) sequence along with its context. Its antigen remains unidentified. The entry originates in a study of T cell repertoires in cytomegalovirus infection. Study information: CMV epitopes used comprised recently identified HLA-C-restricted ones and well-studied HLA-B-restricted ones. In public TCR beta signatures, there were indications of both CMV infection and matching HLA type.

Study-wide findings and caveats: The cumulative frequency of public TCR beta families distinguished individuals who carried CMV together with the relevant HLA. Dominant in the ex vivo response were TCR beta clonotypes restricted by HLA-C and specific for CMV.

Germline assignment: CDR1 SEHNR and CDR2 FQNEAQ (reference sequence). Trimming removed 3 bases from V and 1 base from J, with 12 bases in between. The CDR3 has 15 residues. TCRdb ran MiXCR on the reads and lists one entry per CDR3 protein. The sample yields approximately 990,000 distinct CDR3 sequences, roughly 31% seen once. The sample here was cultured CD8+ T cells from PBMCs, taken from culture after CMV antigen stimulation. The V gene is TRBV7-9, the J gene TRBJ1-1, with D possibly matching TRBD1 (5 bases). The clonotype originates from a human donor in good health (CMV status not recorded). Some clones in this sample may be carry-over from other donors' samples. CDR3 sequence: CASSFRDEGNTEAFF. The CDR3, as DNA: TGTGCCAGCAGCTTCCGGGACGAGGGGAACACTGAAGCTTTCTTT.